This TCR beta chain was documented in a study of post-analysis software for immune sequencing data. The study, taken as a whole, reports: The five TRBV segments detected at higher frequency in patients than in controls included TRBV5-6, TRBV5-1 and TRBV20-1.

Trimming stripped 4 bases from V and 5 bases from J, with 12 bases between. The CDR3 loop spans 13 amino acids. CDR1 and CDR2 (germline): SQVTM, ANQGSEA. With regard to this clonotype: Its specificity is not known.

Presence of unique molecular identifiers characterized the TCR beta cDNA libraries. A population of roughly 0.95 to 10 million T cells gave rise to 400,000 to 550,000 cDNA molecules. TCRdb passed the PCR reads through MiXCR, listing each CDR3 protein once. The sample carries more than 450,000 distinct CDR3 sequences, roughly 34% recorded once. The V and J genes are TRBV29-1 and TRBJ1-5; no clear D gene. The TCR originated in a girl aged 2 to 17 with multiple sclerosis. Material for sequencing was blood. As DNA, the CDR3 is TGCAGCGTTGCCTTAAGGGCTGATCAGCCCCAGCATTTT. It encodes CSVALRADQPQHF. The full variable domain, its missing parts supplied by reference TRBV29-1 and TRBJ1-5, is SAVISQKPSRDICQRGTSLTIQCQVDSQVTMMFWYRQQPGQSLTLIATANQGSEATYESGFVIDKFPISRPNLTFSTLTVSNMSPEDSSIYLCSVALRADQPQHFGDGTRLSIL.